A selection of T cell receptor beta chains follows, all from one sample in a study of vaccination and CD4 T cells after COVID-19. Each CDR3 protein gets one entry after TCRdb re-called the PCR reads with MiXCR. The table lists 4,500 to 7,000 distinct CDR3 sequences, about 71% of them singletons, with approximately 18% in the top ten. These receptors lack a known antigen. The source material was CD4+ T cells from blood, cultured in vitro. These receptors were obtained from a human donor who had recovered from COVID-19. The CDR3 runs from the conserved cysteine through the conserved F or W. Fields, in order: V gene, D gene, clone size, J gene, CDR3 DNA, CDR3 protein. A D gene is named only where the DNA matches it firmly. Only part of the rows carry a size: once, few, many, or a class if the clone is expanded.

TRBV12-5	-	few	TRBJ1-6	TGTGCTAGTGGCTCCGGCGGGCCCTATAATTCACCCCTCCACTTT	CASGSGGPYNSPLHF
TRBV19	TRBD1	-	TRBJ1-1	TGTGCCAGTAGTACCGAGAGACAGGGCACTGAAGCTTTCTTT	CASSTERQGTEAFF
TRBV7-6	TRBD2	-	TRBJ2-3	TGTGCCAGCAGCCTCCCACTAGCGCCAGATACGCAGTATTTT	CASSLPLAPDTQYF
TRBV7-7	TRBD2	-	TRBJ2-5	TGTGCCAGCAGCCCCCGTAGCGGGGGCACCGGGGAGACCCAGTACTTC	CASSPRSGGTGETQYF
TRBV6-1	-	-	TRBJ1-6	TGTGCCAGCTTGTACCGCTCCTATAATTCACCCCTCCACTTT	CASLYRSYNSPLHF
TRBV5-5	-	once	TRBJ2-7	TGTGCCAGCAGCTTGGCGGCAGCCTACGAGCAGTACTTC	CASSLAAAYEQYF
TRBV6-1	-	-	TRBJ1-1	TGTGCCAGCAGTGAAGCGCGGGGGGCAGCTACTGAAGCTTTCTTT	CASSEARGAATEAFF
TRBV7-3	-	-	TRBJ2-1	TGTGCCAGCAGCTTAAGGCCGAATGAGCAGTTCTTC	CASSLRPNEQFF
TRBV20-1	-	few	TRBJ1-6	TGCAGTGCTAGGGATAATTCACCCCTCCACTTT	CSARDNSPLHF
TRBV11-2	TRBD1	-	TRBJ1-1	TGTGCCAGCAGCCAAAGTCGACAGGGTTGGACTGAAGCTTTCTTT	CASSQSRQGWTEAFF
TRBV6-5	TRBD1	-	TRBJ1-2	TGTGCCAGCAGTTACAACGACAGGGGGTATGGCTACACCTTC	CASSYNDRGYGYTF
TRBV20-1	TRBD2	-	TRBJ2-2	TGCAGTGCTAGGGAGAGCGGGAGGGGAACCGGGGAGCTGTTTTTT	CSARESGRGTGELFF
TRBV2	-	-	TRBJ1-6	TGTGCCAGCAGTGATCGTGGGGGCGGTAATTCACCCCTCCACTTT	CASSDRGGGNSPLHF
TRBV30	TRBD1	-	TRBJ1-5	TGTGCCTGGGGGGCGACTGGACAGGGGGTATATAGCAATCAGCCCCAGCATTTT	CAWGATGQGVYSNQPQHF
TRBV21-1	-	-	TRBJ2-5	TGTGCCAGCAGCAAAGATACGGCAGGGCAAAACCAAGAGACCCAGTACTTC	CASSKDTAGQNQETQYF
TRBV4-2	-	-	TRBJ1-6	TGTGCCAGCAGCTACAAGGATCAGGGATCTTATTCACCCCTCCACTTT	CASSYKDQGSYSPLHF
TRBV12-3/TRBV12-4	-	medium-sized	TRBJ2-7	TGTGCCAGCAGTTTCGCGGCGGGGGCGCAGTCCTACGAGCAGTACTTC	CASSFAAGAQSYEQYF
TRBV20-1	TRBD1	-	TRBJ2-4	TGCAGTGCTCGACAGGGGTTCTTAGCCAAAAACATTCAGTACTTC	CSARQGFLAKNIQYF
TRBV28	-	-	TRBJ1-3	TGTGCCAGCAGCCTGACACATAGGTCTGGAAACACCATATATTTT	CASSLTHRSGNTIYF
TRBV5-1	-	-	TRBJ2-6	TGCGCCAGCAGCTTGCCCCAACCTACTGCTGGGGCCAACGTCCTGACTTTC	CASSLPQPTAGANVLTF
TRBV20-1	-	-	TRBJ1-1	TGCAGTGCTGAACGGGACGGGAACACTGAAGCTTTCTTT	CSAERDGNTEAFF
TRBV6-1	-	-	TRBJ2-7	TGTGCCAGCAGTCACGACAGAGGGGTATACGAGCAGTACTTC	CASSHDRGVYEQYF
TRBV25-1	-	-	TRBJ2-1	TGTGCCAGCAGTGAATCCCTGGGCAATGAGCAGTTCTTC	CASSESLGNEQFF
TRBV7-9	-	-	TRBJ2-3	TGTGCCGGCAGCTTAGGGGTCACGGGGTTAACAGTCGATACGCAGTATTTT	CAGSLGVTGLTVDTQYF
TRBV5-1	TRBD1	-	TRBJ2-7	TGCGCCAGCAGCTCCGGACAGGGGAGATACGAGCAGTACTTC	CASSSGQGRYEQYF
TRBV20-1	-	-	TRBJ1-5	TGCAGTGCTAGGGCGCAGGGGACTAATCAGCCCCAGCATTTT	CSARAQGTNQPQHF
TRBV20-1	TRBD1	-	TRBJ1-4	TGCAGTGCTAGAGATCCACAGGGGCTAGGTAATGAAAAACTGTTTTTT	CSARDPQGLGNEKLFF
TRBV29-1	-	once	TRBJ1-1	TGCAGCCTCCGGGACGGTGGCACTGAAGCTTTCTTT	CSLRDGGTEAFF
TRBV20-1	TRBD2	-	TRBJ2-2	TGCAGTGCTAGAGATCCTGGGCTAGCGGGGACCGGGGAGCTGTTTTTT	CSARDPGLAGTGELFF